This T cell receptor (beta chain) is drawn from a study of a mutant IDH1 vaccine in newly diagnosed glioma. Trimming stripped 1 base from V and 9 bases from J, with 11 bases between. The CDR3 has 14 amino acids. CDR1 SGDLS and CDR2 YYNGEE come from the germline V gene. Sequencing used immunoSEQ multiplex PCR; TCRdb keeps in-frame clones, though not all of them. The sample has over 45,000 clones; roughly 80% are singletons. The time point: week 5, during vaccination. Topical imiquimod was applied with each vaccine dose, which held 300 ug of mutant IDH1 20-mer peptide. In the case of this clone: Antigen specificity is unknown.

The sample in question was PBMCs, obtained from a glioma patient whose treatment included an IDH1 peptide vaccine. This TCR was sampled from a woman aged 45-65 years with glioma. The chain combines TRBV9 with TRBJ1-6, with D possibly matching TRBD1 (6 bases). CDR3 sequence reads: CASSVRTVGSPLHF. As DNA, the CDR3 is TGTGCCAGCAGCGTACGGACAGTGGGTTCACCCCTCCACTTT.